Below, 2 T cell receptor beta chains from the same sample are listed, as sequenced in a study of OX40 agonist ivuxolimab in advanced cancers. Library prep was done by the immunoSEQ multiplex PCR assay. As stored in TCRdb, this immuneACCESS dataset retains in-frame rearrangements with V and J assigned. A fraction of the clones does not appear; measured against another copy, unresolved V genes explain less than half of the discrepancy, and the remainder lacks a known reason. Present in this sample are tens of thousands of clones, about four fifths of which were seen just once. The top ten hold roughly 30% of the sample. The sequencing here drew on CD4+ or CD8+ T cells sorted from blood, taken in a trial of the OX40 agonist ivuxolimab. The receptors were gathered from an adult with an advanced solid tumor such as melanoma, head and neck, liver or kidney cancer.

V and J are TRBV28 and TRBJ2-7; D is ambiguous. Germline V gene lookup returns CDR1 MDHEN and CDR2 SYDVKM. The CDR3 is 14 residues long. The V end was cut by 7 bases, the J end by 0 bases, with 13 bases between. The CDR3: CASTLGFDSYEQYF. Written as DNA, the CDR3 is TGTGCCAGCACCTTGGGCTTCGACTCCTACGAGCAGTACTTC.

V gene TRBV6-5 combines with J gene TRBJ2-1; D is perhaps TRBD2 (6 bases). The CDR3 has 16 amino acids. CDR1 is MNHEY and CDR2 is SVGAGI in the germline V gene. V lost 0 bases to trimming and J lost 2 bases, with 11 bases between them. Here the CDR3 reads CASSYSGGETYNEQFF. CDR3 nucleotides: TGTGCCAGCAGTTACTCGGGCGGGGAAACCTACAATGAGCAGTTCTTC.